The present T cell receptor beta chain was sequenced within a study of blood T cell repertoires in COVID-19. At the level of the study: The United States, Italy and Spain were the sources of the acute and convalescent COVID-19 samples. In each case, the material was cDNA or gDNA derived from T cells, B-cell-depleted T cells, or PBMCs.

As processed by the authors: Estimation of nucleated cell counts relied on the amplification of reference gene primers. The repertoire was sequenced with immunoSEQ multiplex PCR; TCRdb's copy has only in-frame clones and lacks some. V, J and clone size are taken as reported in that table, and D and trimming were inferred from the DNA itself. Altogether more than 95,000 clones are present, approximately 81% being singletons, with the ten largest covering 3.8%. The CDR3 has 16 residues. Trimming shortened V by 2 bases and J by 1 base, and 14 bases separated the two germline ends. Per germline, CDR1 MNHEY and CDR2 SMNVEV (reference sequence).

The genes are TRBV27 and TRBJ1-1, with D possibly being TRBD1 (5 bases). Sequences were obtained from peripheral blood. The source is a woman in her 50s with acute or convalescent COVID-19. The CDR3, as DNA: TGTGCCAGCAGTTTAGGGGCAGGGTTCGGGAACACTGAAGCTTTCTTT. This codes for CASSLGAGFGNTEAFF.